The 27 T cell receptor beta chains given below trace back to one sample, sequenced in a study of T-cell reconstitution after alpha-beta-depleted transplantation in children. For TCRbeta, the library was prepared with unique molecular identifiers. TCRdb reanalysed the PCR reads using MiXCR and keeps one entry per CDR3 protein. The sample yields about a million distinct CDR3 sequences, about 29% seen once. Sequenced here: PBMCs, mostly from graft donor cells, sampled 360 days after TCRalphabeta/CD19-depleted stem cell transplant. The receptors here all came from a boy under two years old who had a stem cell transplant for SCID, so the T cells may come from the graft donor.

The rearrangement joins TRBV10-3 to TRBJ2-7; D tentatively reads TRBD1 or TRBD2 (6 bases each). The V and J ends lost 3 bases and 3 bases respectively, with 12 bases between them. Germline V gene sequence: CDR1 ENHRY, CDR2 SYGVKD. The CDR3 has 14 amino acids. Here the CDR3 reads CAISEGGGFYEQYF. The DNA for the CDR3 is TGTGCCATCAGTGAAGGAGGGGGGTTCTACGAGCAGTACTTC.

This clonotype has more than one count but fewer than ten. The chain couples TRBV5-1 to TRBJ2-2; TRBD1 matches at 8 bases. Germline CDR1 reads SGHRS; CDR2 reads YFSETQ. The V and J ends lost 4 bases and 5 bases, in that order; junction bases with no gene match: 13. This CDR3 comprises 17 residues. The CDR3 DNA sequence: TGCGCCAGCAGCAAAGGACAGGGTGAAGTCGGGACCGGGGAGCTGTTTTTT. Translation: CASSKGQGEVGTGELFF.

The table lists this clonotype with a few counts. This sequence joins TRBV12-3 or TRBV12-4 and TRBJ1-6; TRBD1 agrees at 8 bases. The J segment lost 8 bases and the V segment lost 5 bases, leaving 11 bases of the junction unmatched. The CDR3 sequence is 16 residues long. The CDR3 nucleotides read TGTGCCAGCAGTCCGACAGGGGAAGGTTTGGATTCACCCCTCCACTTT. Translation: CASSPTGEGLDSPLHF.

This sequence joins TRBV9 and TRBJ2-1; 9 bases match TRBD1. V shed 3 bases, J shed 4 bases, and the junction held 5 bases outside the gene matches. From germline, CDR1 is SGDLS and CDR2 YYNGEE. The CDR3 spans 15 residues. CDR3 in amino acids: CASSAGTGLYNEQFF. In DNA, the CDR3 is TGTGCCAGCAGCGCGGGGACAGGGCTTTACAATGAGCAGTTCTTC.

V and J are TRBV18 and TRBJ2-1, with TRBD2 identical over 7 bases. CDR1 and CDR2 from the germline V gene are KGHSH and LQKENI. The CDR3 is 14 amino acids. After removal of 6 bases from V and 9 bases from J, the junction contained 11 bases not matched to a gene. DNA for the CDR3: TGTGCCAGCTCGAAGGCCGGACTAGTCTCTGAGCAGTTCTTC. This translates into CASSKAGLVSEQFF. Together with reference TRBV18 and TRBJ2-1, the CDR3 gives the full variable domain: NAGVMQNPRHLVRRRGQEARLRCSPMKGHSHVYWYRQLPEEGLKFMVYLQKENIIDESGMPKERFSAEFPKEGPSILRIQQVVRGDSAAYFCASSKAGLVSEQFFGPGTRLTVL.

CDR3 loop: CAVNRGQNTGELFF. CDR3 nucleotide sequence: TGTGCCGTAAACAGGGGGCAGAACACCGGGGAGCTGTTTTTT. The J gene is TRBJ2-2, the V gene TRBV2; TRBD1 agrees at 9 bases. Germline CDR1 reads SNHLY; CDR2 reads FYNNEI. The CDR3 contains 14 residues. Germline trimming cut 11 bases from V and 1 base from J; bases unmatched to any gene: 5.

This clonotype was observed a few times. The chain recombines TRBV4-3 with TRBJ1-1; possibly TRBD1 for D (5 bases). This CDR3 spans 19 amino acids. V lost 4 bases and J 1 base, leaving 25 bases between the germline ends. CDR1 and CDR2 (germline): LGHNA, YSLEER. The CDR3, as DNA: TGCGCCAGCAGCCTTCTGAGTCGCGGCTGGACAAATCCGAACACTGAAGCTTTCTTT. Translated, it gives CASSLLSRGWTNPNTEAFF.

This clonotype was seen a few times. The chain recombines TRBV12-3 or TRBV12-4 with TRBJ2-7; a weak D match, TRBD2 (6 bases). The V end was cut by 3 bases, the J end by 2 bases, with 17 bases between. The CDR3 covers 16 residues. The CDR3 reads CASSLSGGGITYEQYF. CDR3 DNA: TGTGCCAGCAGTTTGTCCGGTGGGGGGATTACCTACGAGCAGTACTTC.

The sample holds a few counts of this clonotype. In DNA, the CDR3 is TGTGCCAGCAGCCAATCAAGCGTCCCCACAGATACGCAGTATTTT. Its protein is CASSQSSVPTDTQYF. V gene TRBV16 combines with J gene TRBJ2-3; D not resolved. Trimming left V 0 bases short and J 2 bases short, with 9 bases between. This CDR3 is 15 amino acids long. Per germline, CDR1 KGHSY and CDR2 FQNENV. Based on the CDR3 plus reference TRBV16 and TRBJ2-3, the full variable domain is GEEVAQTPKHLVRGEGQKAKLYCAPIKGHSYVFWYQQVLKNEFKFLISFQNENVFDETGMPKERFSAKCLPNSPCSLEIQATKLEDSAVYFCASSQSSVPTDTQYFGPGTRLTVL.

There are a few counts of this clonotype. The J gene is TRBJ1-1, the V gene TRBV12-3 or TRBV12-4, with TRBD1 identical over 8 bases. The trim removed 4 bases at V and 0 bases at J, leaving 7 bases unmatched. The CDR3 has 16 amino acids. This CDR3 reads CASSWATGGLNTEAFF. The CDR3, as DNA: TGTGCCAGCAGTTGGGCCACAGGGGGGCTGAACACTGAAGCTTTCTTT.

The chain recombines TRBV29-1 with TRBJ1-1; 12 positions agree with TRBD1. The germline V gene encodes CDR1 SQVTM and CDR2 ANQGSEA. V shed 4 bases and J 11 bases; nucleotides not matched to a gene: 14. The CDR3 is 15 residues long. Here the CDR3 reads CSVVAGTGGARWAFF. The CDR3 DNA reads TGCAGCGTTGTTGCCGGGACAGGGGGCGCGAGGTGGGCTTTCTTT.

This clonotype occurred a few times. The chain uses TRBV7-6 and TRBJ2-2, with D perhaps assigned TRBD1 or TRBD2 (5 bases each). V gave up 5 bases and J gave up 6 bases, with 13 bases separating them. Germline lookup yields CDR1 SGHVS and CDR2 FNYEAQ. This CDR3 is built from 14 residues. CDR3 sequence (DNA): TGTGCCAGCAGCGGGGGACGACTATCCGGGGAGCTGTTTTTT. Its protein is CASSGGRLSGELFF. Filled out from reference TRBV7-6 and TRBJ2-2, the complete variable domain reads GAGVSQSPRYKVTKRGQDVALRCDPISGHVSLYWYRQALGQGPEFLTYFNYEAQQDKSGLPNDRFSAERPEGSISTLTIQRTEQRDSAMYRCASSGGRLSGELFFGEGSRLTVL.

The chain links TRBV9 to TRBJ2-1; TRBD1 or TRBD2 may be the D gene (6 bases each). In germline, CDR1 is SGDLS, CDR2 YYNGEE. This CDR3 region has 14 residues. Trimming pared 7 bases from V and 3 bases from J, leaving 14 bases between. The CDR3 loop reads CASYTGARYNEQFF. In nucleotides, the CDR3 is TGTGCCAGCTATACGGGGGCCCGCTACAATGAGCAGTTCTTC.

This clonotype was seen more than once but under ten times. This chain links TRBV20-1 with TRBJ1-5, with a tentative D call TRBD1 (6 bases). The CDR3 spans 17 residues. The V end was cut by 3 bases, the J end by 3 bases, with 21 bases between. The germline CDR1 and CDR2 sequences are DFQATT and SNEGSKA (reference sequence). CDR3 sequence (DNA): TGCAGTGCTAGCCCGGCTCAGGGGCGCCGAAACAATCAGCCCCAGCATTTT. Its protein product is CSASPAQGRRNNQPQHF.

A few counts support this clonotype. The chain employs TRBV20-1 and TRBJ1-6; TRBD1 is a possible D gene (6 bases). There are 13 residues in the CDR3. V lost 6 bases and J 7 bases, leaving 13 bases between the germline ends. Germline V gives CDR1 DFQATT, CDR2 SNEGSKA (reference sequence). The CDR3 sequence: CSAVRGVNSPLHF. The CDR3 region has the DNA TGCAGTGCCGTCAGGGGAGTCAATTCACCCCTCCACTTT.

This clonotype was observed a handful of times. CDR3: CASSLGGNRLNNEQFF. The CDR3 DNA sequence: TGTGCCAGCAGCTTAGGGGGGAATCGATTGAACAATGAGCAGTTCTTC. V is TRBV7-6 and J is TRBJ2-1; the D call may be TRBD1 or TRBD2 (5 bases each). In germline, CDR1 is SGHVS, CDR2 FNYEAQ. The CDR3 sequence is 16 residues long. Trimming took 1 base from V and 5 from J, leaving 15 bases between them.

The chain has TRBV2 and TRBJ1-2; 8 nucleotides match TRBD1. The V segment lost 4 bases and the J segment 0 bases; nucleotides outside the gene matches: 13. The CDR3 runs 18 residues. Germline V lookup: CDR1 SNHLY, CDR2 FYNNEI. The CDR3 DNA reads TGTGCCAGCAGTGGGACAGGGTCGAGGGGGTCCTCTAACTATGGCTACACCTTC. Translated: CASSGTGSRGSSNYGYTF.

This sequence joins TRBV6-1 and TRBJ2-3, with D uncertain. The CDR3 contains 16 residues. V was shortened by 7 bases and J by 0 bases, with 17 bases between the two germline ends. In germline, CDR1 is MNHNS, CDR2 SASEGT. The CDR3 loop reads CASTPFGLLSTDTQYF. CDR3 DNA: TGTGCCAGCACCCCATTTGGTCTCTTGAGCACAGATACGCAGTATTTT.

The chain uses TRBV3-1 and TRBJ1-5; D gene uncertain. The CDR3 extends over 14 amino acids. CDR1 and CDR2 from the germline V gene are LGHDT and YNNKEL (reference sequence). Trimming left V 3 bases short and J 2 bases short, with 8 bases between. This chain's CDR3 is CASSQGVGNQPQHF. In DNA, the CDR3 is TGTGCCAGCAGCCAGGGCGTCGGCAATCAGCCCCAGCATTTT.

The chain joins TRBV11-1 to TRBJ2-5; TRBD2 agrees at 16 bases. The CDR3 is made up of 18 amino acids. V shed 5 bases, J shed 2 bases, and the junction held 8 bases outside the gene matches. CDR1 and CDR2 from the germline V gene are SGHAT and FQDESV (reference sequence). The CDR3 nucleotides read TGTGCCAGCAGCACCGGGACTAGCGGGGGGGCCTATCAAGAGACCCAGTACTTC. Translation: CASSTGTSGGAYQETQYF. Full variable domain (missing parts from reference TRBV11-1 and TRBJ2-5): EAEVAQSPRYKITEKSQAVAFWCDPISGHATLYWYRQILGQGPELLVQFQDESVVDDSQLPKDRFSAERLKGVDSTLKIQPAELGDSAMYLCASSTGTSGGAYQETQYFGPGTRLLVL.

The chain recombines TRBV5-6 with TRBJ2-1, with D unclear. Germline CDR1 SGHDT, CDR2 YYEEEE. The V gene lost 5 bases and the J gene lost 3 bases, with 12 bases spanning the gap. The CDR3 runs 14 residues. Here the CDR3 reads CASSFQNSYNEQFF. CDR3 sequence (DNA): TGTGCCAGCAGTTTCCAAAACAGCTACAATGAGCAGTTCTTC. The entire variable domain, with the rest obtained from reference TRBV5-6 and TRBJ2-1, is as follows: DAGVTQSPTHLIKTRGQQVTLRCSPKSGHDTVSWYQQALGQGPQFIFQYYEEEERQRGNFPDRFSGHQFPNYSSELNVNALLLGDSALYLCASSFQNSYNEQFFGPGTRLTVL.

This chain joins TRBV6-2 or TRBV6-3 and TRBJ1-5, with D perhaps TRBD1 (6 bases). The V gene's germline CDR1 is MNHEY and CDR2 SVGEGT. V gave up 0 bases and J gave up 6 bases, with 18 bases separating them. The CDR3 is 17 amino acids. Here the CDR3 DNA reads TGTGCCAGCAGTTACTCGATATGGGCGCAGGGGTCTCAGCCCCAGCATTTT. It is translated as CASSYSIWAQGSQPQHF.

This CDR3 reads CASGHESIIDTQYF. As DNA, the CDR3 is TGCGCCAGCGGCCATGAATCGATTATAGATACGCAGTATTTT. The gene calls are TRBV5-1 and TRBJ2-3; D is unclear. The germline V and J ends were trimmed by 7 bases and 5 bases, with 17 bases remaining between them. Germline values: CDR1 SGHRS, CDR2 YFSETQ. The CDR3 consists of 14 residues.

This clonotype has just a few counts. The J gene is TRBJ1-4, the V gene TRBV20-1, with 7 bases that match TRBD1. The CDR3 sequence is 16 residues long. CDR1 is DFQATT, CDR2 SNEGSKA, per germline (reference sequence). V was clipped by 3 bases and J by 0 bases; unmatched bases: 7. The CDR3 is CSARGQTYATNEKLFF. In DNA form, the CDR3 reads TGCAGTGCTAGGGGACAGACCTATGCAACTAATGAAAAACTGTTTTTT.

The CDR3 here is CASSVMSYNEQFF. Here the CDR3 DNA reads TGTGCCAGCAGTGTAATGTCCTACAATGAGCAGTTCTTC. The V and J genes are TRBV2 and TRBJ2-1; D is uncertain. Germline loops: CDR1 SNHLY, CDR2 FYNNEI. V shed 4 bases and J shed 1 base, with 5 bases lying between them. CDR3 size: 13 residues.

This clonotype was seen only a few times. The DNA for the CDR3 is TGTGCCAGCAAATCCCCGATCTATGGCTACACCTTC. Its translation: CASKSPIYGYTF. The gene calls are TRBV28 and TRBJ1-2, with D uncertain. There are 12 residues in the CDR3. Germline V gene data show CDR1 as MDHEN and CDR2 as SYDVKM. Trimming pared 7 bases from V and 4 bases from J, leaving 10 bases between.

This clonotype was counted between two and nine times. The chain employs TRBV6-2 or TRBV6-3 and TRBJ2-5, with TRBD2 as a possible D gene (6 bases). With 6 bases removed from V and 3 bases from J, the gap between germline ends came to 14 bases. Germline assignment: CDR1 MNHEY and CDR2 SVGEGT. The CDR3 contains 14 residues. CDR3 amino acids: CASSAGGPEETQYF. In DNA form, the CDR3 reads TGTGCCAGCAGCGCCGGGGGTCCGGAAGAGACCCAGTACTTC.